What follows is one T cell receptor beta chain and its context. The data originate from a study of blood T cell repertoires in COVID-19. Study-wide context: Samples taken during acute and convalescent COVID-19 were collected in the United States, Italy and Spain. T cells, B-cell-depleted T cells, or PBMCs provided the cDNA or gDNA that served as material.

Per the original data handling: For nucleated cells, counts were estimated from reference gene primer amplification. Sequencing was performed with immunoSEQ multiplex PCR; in TCRdb, only in-frame clones are kept and a portion is missing. Clone size and V and J calls were adopted from that table, with D and trimming inferred from the DNA. The sample includes 110,000 to 150,000 clones, 85% to 90% of them seen just once. This clonotype was sampled from a woman over 75 with acute or convalescent COVID-19. Specimen: peripheral blood.

The CDR3 coding sequence is TGTGCTAGTGCCCTCGACAGGGCTGGAAACACCATATATTTT. Translated: CASALDRAGNTIYF. The chain employs TRBV12-5 and TRBJ1-3, with TRBD1 matching 7 bases. V was clipped by 7 bases and J by 2 bases; unmatched bases: 5. This CDR3 is built from 14 residues. Germline V lookup: CDR1 LGHNT, CDR2 FRNRAP. Using reference TRBV12-5 and TRBJ1-3 for the parts outside the CDR3, the full variable domain is DARVTQTPRHKVTEMGQEVTMRCQPILGHNTVFWYRQTMMQGLELLAYFRNRAPLDDSGMPKDRFSAEMPDATLATLKIQPSEPRDSAVYFCASALDRAGNTIYFGEGSWLTVV.